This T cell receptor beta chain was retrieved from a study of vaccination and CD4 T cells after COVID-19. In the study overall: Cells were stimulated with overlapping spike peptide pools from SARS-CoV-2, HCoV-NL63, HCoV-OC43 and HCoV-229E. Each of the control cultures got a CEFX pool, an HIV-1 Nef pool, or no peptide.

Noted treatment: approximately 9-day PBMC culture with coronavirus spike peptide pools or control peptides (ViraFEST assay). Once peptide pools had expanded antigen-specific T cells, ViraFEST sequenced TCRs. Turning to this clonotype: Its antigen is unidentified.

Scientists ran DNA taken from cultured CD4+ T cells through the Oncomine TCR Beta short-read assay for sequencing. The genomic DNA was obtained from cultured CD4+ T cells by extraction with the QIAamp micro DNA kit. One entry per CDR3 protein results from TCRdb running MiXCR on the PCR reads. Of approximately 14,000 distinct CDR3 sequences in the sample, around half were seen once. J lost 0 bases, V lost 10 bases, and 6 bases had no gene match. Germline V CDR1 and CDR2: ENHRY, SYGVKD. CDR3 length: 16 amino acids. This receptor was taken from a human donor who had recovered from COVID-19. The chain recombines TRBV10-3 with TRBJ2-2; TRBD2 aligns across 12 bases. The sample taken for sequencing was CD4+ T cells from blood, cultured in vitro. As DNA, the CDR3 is TGTGCCACCGGACTAGCGGGGATCGCGAACACCGGGGAGCTGTTTTTT. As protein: CATGLAGIANTGELFF.